These 15 T cell receptor beta chains share one sample of origin, sequenced in a study of T cells in Graves' hyperthyroidism and ophthalmopathy. What was amplified from RNA transcripts were TCR beta CDR3 regions. Carried out on the TCR CDR3, a first-round RT-PCR used the HTBI primer set. MiXCR, applied by TCRdb to the multiplex PCR reads, yields one record per CDR3 protein. The profile shows fewer than 300,000 distinct CDR3 sequences, approximately 26% of them singletons. The specimen was blood. These receptor sequences come from a man aged 40-49 years with Graves' hyperthyroidism that later progressed to Graves' ophthalmopathy.

This clonotype showed up many times. The chain uses TRBV18 and TRBJ2-5; possibly TRBD2 for D (6 bases). The germline V and J ends were trimmed by 3 bases and 4 bases, with 18 bases remaining between them. The CDR3 length is 16 residues. CDR1 is KGHSH, CDR2 LQKENI, per germline. For the CDR3, the DNA is TGTGCCAGCTCACCCTCTGAGCGGACTAATCTAGAGACCCAGTACTTC. It specifies CASSPSERTNLETQYF.

This clonotype appeared once. The rearrangement joins TRBV28 to TRBJ2-5, with TRBD2 as a possible D gene (5 bases). Germline loops: CDR1 MDHEN, CDR2 SYDVKM. This CDR3 spans 13 amino acids. The V end was cut by 7 bases, the J end by 1 base, with 10 bases between. CDR3 in amino acids: CASTRGFQETQYF. The CDR3, as DNA: TGTGCCAGCACTCGCGGGTTCCAAGAGACCCAGTACTTC.

This clonotype has a count of ten or more. V and J are TRBV5-1 and TRBJ2-7, with TRBD1 as a possible D gene (6 bases). V was trimmed by 6 bases and J by 5 bases, leaving 18 bases between them. This CDR3 has 14 amino acids. Germline values: CDR1 SGHRS, CDR2 YFSETQ. The CDR3 nucleotides read TGCGCCAGCACAGGTACAGGGTTTCGAGACGAGCAGTACTTC. This sequence encodes CASTGTGFRDEQYF.

The sample holds many counts of this clonotype. The chain has TRBV18 and TRBJ1-1; tentatively, D is TRBD1 (6 bases). The CDR3 runs to 18 residues. The V end was cut by 2 bases, the J end by 0 bases, with 19 bases between. The germline gives CDR1 KGHSH, CDR2 LQKENI. The CDR3 spells CASSPELGGALMNTEAFF. CDR3 nucleotides: TGTGCCAGCTCACCAGAACTCGGGGGGGCCCTAATGAACACTGAAGCTTTCTTT.

This clonotype was picked up many times. The J gene is TRBJ2-3, the V gene TRBV9, with TRBD2 matching 12 bases. V was pared by 3 bases and J by 3 bases, with 2 bases of the junction left unmatched. The V gene's germline CDR1 is SGDLS and CDR2 YYNGEE. The CDR3 loop spans 15 amino acids. The CDR3, as DNA: TGTGCCAGCAGCGGGACTAGCGGGGAAACAGATACGCAGTATTTT. Its protein is CASSGTSGETDTQYF.

This clonotype was counted many times. The gene calls are TRBV6-1 and TRBJ2-2, with D possibly being TRBD2 (6 bases). The V gene's germline CDR1 is MNHNS and CDR2 SASEGT. This CDR3 has 15 residues. V was clipped by 5 bases and J by 6 bases, with 16 bases between them. The CDR3: CASSTDPGGPGELFF. CDR3 bases: TGTGCCAGCAGTACAGACCCAGGAGGGCCCGGGGAGCTGTTTTTT.

This clonotype was found many times. The V call is TRBV20-1, the J call TRBJ1-5; D gene ambiguous. CDR1 and CDR2 from the germline V gene are DFQATT and SNEGSKA (reference sequence). The CDR3 loop spans 14 amino acids. Trimming shortened V by 2 bases and J by 1 base, and 9 bases separated the two germline ends. The CDR3 is CSARKRESNQPQHF. The CDR3 bases are TGCAGTGCTAGAAAGAGGGAGAGCAATCAGCCCCAGCATTTT.

The sample holds many counts of this clonotype. The J gene is TRBJ1-5, the V gene TRBV12-3 or TRBV12-4, with D unclear. Between the trimmed V and J ends, which lost 3 bases and 0 bases, there was a span of 9 bases. The CDR3 length is 15 residues. CDR3 DNA: TGTGCCAGCAGTTTGAGACGTTATAGCAATCAGCCCCAGCATTTT. This sequence encodes CASSLRRYSNQPQHF.

This clonotype occurred many times. This chain joins TRBV5-1 and TRBJ1-1, with D unresolved. CDR1 and CDR2 from the germline V gene are SGHRS and YFSETQ. Trimming pared 1 base from V and 4 bases from J, leaving 14 bases between. The CDR3 totals 15 residues. Written as DNA, the CDR3 is TGCGCCAGCAGCTTGCTCTCAGGAGAGAGCACTGAAGCTTTCTTT. Protein sequence: CASSLLSGESTEAFF.

The chain recombines TRBV12-3 or TRBV12-4 with TRBJ2-2; no clear D. V was shortened by 6 bases and J by 8 bases, with 13 bases between the two germline ends. CDR3 size: 13 residues. The CDR3 sequence: CASRNLRWGELFF. The DNA for the CDR3 is TGTGCCAGCAGGAACCTTCGCTGGGGGGAGCTGTTTTTT.

This clonotype was seen many times. The chain has TRBV7-2 and TRBJ2-7; TRBD1 matches 9 bases. Losses at the gene ends were 2 bases for V and 6 bases for J; bases not matched to a gene: 8. Germline assignment: CDR1 SGHTA and CDR2 FQGNSA. The CDR3 length is 15 residues. CDR3 protein: CASSLTPGQGGEQYF. The DNA for the CDR3 is TGTGCCAGCAGCTTAACCCCGGGACAGGGCGGCGAGCAGTACTTC.

This clonotype was counted ten times or more. J is TRBJ1-2 and V is TRBV12-3 or TRBV12-4; 10 nucleotides agree with TRBD1. There are 13 residues in the CDR3. With V trimmed by 10 bases and J by 8 bases, 10 bases remained unmatched. The CDR3 bases are TGTGCCACCTCGACAGGGGGCGTTGGGGGCTACACCTTC. It codes for CATSTGGVGGYTF.

This clonotype was counted ten times or more. The chain links TRBV7-9 to TRBJ2-7; 9 nucleotides agree with TRBD2. V was pared by 3 bases and J by 2 bases, with 2 bases of the junction left unmatched. Germline CDR1 reads SEHNR; CDR2 reads FQNEAQ (reference sequence). This CDR3 comprises 14 residues. DNA of the CDR3: TGTGCCAGCAGCTTTTCTAGCGGGACCTACGAGCAGTACTTC. This translates into CASSFSSGTYEQYF.

The table lists this clonotype with many counts. The chain is built from TRBV12-3 or TRBV12-4 and TRBJ1-5, with D unclear. Deletions cut 6 bases from V and 11 bases from J, with 17 bases between. This CDR3 region has 13 residues. The DNA of the CDR3 is TGTGCCAGCAGCTCGAGTGCTGTTGGAGCCCAGCATTTT. Its protein product is CASSSSAVGAQHF.

The table lists this clonotype with many counts. The chain couples TRBV20-1 to TRBJ2-5; no definite D call. Germline V gene lookup returns CDR1 DFQATT and CDR2 SNEGSKA (reference sequence). The V end lost 3 bases, the J end lost 5 bases, and 7 bases lay between the germline ends. The CDR3 consists of 11 residues. CDR3 in DNA: TGCAGTGCTAGTTTCCTGGAGACCCAGTACTTC. This translates into CSASFLETQYF.